This T cell receptor (beta chain) was captured by sequencing in a study of control samples from healthy donors and cancer patients. Data came from immunoSEQ multiplex PCR; TCRdb stores just in-frame clones and leaves some out. Of about 160,000 clones in the sample, around nine tenths were seen once. V shed 0 bases and J 9 bases; nucleotides not matched to a gene: 18. This CDR3 spans 19 amino acids. The germline CDR1 and CDR2 sequences are SGHDN and FVKESK. The rearrangement uses TRBV14 and TRBJ2-1; 9 positions match TRBD2. The receptor's source is a man aged 25-45 years in good health. The material sequenced was blood. This CDR3 is CASSQDPNFPLAGFSEQFF. CDR3 in DNA: TGTGCCAGCAGCCAAGATCCAAACTTCCCCCTAGCGGGATTCAGTGAGCAGTTCTTC.